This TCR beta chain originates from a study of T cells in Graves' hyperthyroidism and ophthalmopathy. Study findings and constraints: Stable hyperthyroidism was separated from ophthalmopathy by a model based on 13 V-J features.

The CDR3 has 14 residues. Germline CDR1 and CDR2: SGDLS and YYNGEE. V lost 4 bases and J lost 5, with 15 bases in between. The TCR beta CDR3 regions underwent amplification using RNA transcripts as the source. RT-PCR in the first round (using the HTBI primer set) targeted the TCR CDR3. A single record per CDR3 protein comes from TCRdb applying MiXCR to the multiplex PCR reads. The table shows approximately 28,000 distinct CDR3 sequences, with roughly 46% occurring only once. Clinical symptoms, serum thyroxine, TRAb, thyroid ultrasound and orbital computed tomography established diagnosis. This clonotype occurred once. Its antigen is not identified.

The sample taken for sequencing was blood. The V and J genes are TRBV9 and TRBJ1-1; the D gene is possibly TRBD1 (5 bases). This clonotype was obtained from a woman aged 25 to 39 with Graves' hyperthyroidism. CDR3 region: CASSPWTIGTEAFF. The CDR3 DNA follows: TGTGCCAGCAGCCCCTGGACAATAGGGACTGAAGCTTTCTTT.